The rows below give T cell receptor beta chains drawn from one sample of a study of T cell repertoires in cytomegalovirus infection. Each CDR3 protein gets one entry after TCRdb re-called the reads with MiXCR. The sample records hundreds of thousands of distinct CDR3 sequences, around a third being singletons. These TCRs' antigens remain unknown. The starting material was cultured PBMCs, obtained from culture after CMV antigen stimulation. These receptors all come from a human donor in good health (CMV status not recorded). Some clones in this sample may be carry-over from other donors' samples. The conserved cysteine and the conserved F or W are not part of the CDR3 here.

>TRBV12-3/TRBV12-4
ASRRTWGTEAF
>TRBV6-6
ASSYYSGVEQF
>TRBV4-1
ASSQTADSQETQY
>TRBV7-2
ASSLDGGSSYNEQF
>TRBV11-3
ASSLIAAYQETQY
>TRBV2
AIPDRVNTEAF
>TRBV5-1
ASSLVGDGLDTQY
>TRBV7-9
ASSKTDDTGELF
>TRBV9
ASSVGVSGRAGPETQY
>TRBV6-6
ASSYSSTPNTGELF
>TRBV19
ASKGRNTQY
>TRBV7-2
ASSLDMAYSRQY
>TRBV7-2
ASSSGQGGSDTQY
>TRBV7-9
ASSPTIVFAYGYT
>TRBV6-2/TRBV6-3
ASSSSQGPLNEQF
>TRBV6-5
ASSFSPGQKNTEAF
>TRBV28
ASSSTGGADTQY
>TRBV7-2
ASSFRALSTDTQY
>TRBV7-2
ASSLPATPSIQY
>TRBV5-1
ASSLVSDRGSGYT
>TRBV9
ASRPQGSGANVLT
>TRBV12-3/TRBV12-4
ASSSRESDTQY
>TRBV4-1
ASSQESSLGFGYT
>TRBV6-2/TRBV6-3
ATTGRVFSTDTQY
>TRBV7-2
ASSETPGPVNEQF
>TRBV24-1
ATSDYVAGETDTQY
>TRBV28
ASSAIPLGQVYYEQY
>TRBV19
ASSSLAESNEQF
>TRBV6-5
ASSYSSYPVLADTQY
>TRBV18
ASSLNGGETEAF
>TRBV12-3/TRBV12-4
ASTSRGLAGADTGELF
>TRBV7-8
ASSGENWNSGRRQSYNEQF
>TRBV12-3/TRBV12-4
ARSWVSGTTDTQY
>TRBV19
ASSIEVSGNTIY
>TRBV20-1
SARAELEAEAF
>TRBV7-2
ASSAPRGGGDYGYT
>TRBV5-1
ASSLTSDEQF